The present TCR beta chain was sequenced within a study of shared clonotypes between healthy human individuals. Study observations and caveats: It was anticipated that sequencing depth would influence how many clonotypes donors shared.

With V trimmed by 4 bases and J by 5 bases, 7 bases remained unmatched. CDR1 is PRHDT and CDR2 is FYEKMQ in the germline V gene (reference sequence). This CDR3 is 14 amino acids long. Donors were healthy HIV-negative adults without recent acute infections or vaccinations. Those who donated, Caucasian adults without exception, all lived in Nashville, Tennessee. As for this clone: Its target is unknown.

Genomic DNA belonging to each subset was distributed in equal measure over several immunoSEQ plates. Sequencing used immunoSEQ multiplex PCR; TCRdb keeps in-frame clones, though not all of them. The data show a few hundred thousand clones, 70% to 80% seen once. The J gene is TRBJ1-1, the V gene TRBV13, with 7 bases fitting TRBD1. This TCR came from a woman between 35 and 50 years old in good health. Some clones in this sample may be carry-over from other donors' samples. The source material was PBMCs. The CDR3 DNA reads as TGTGCCAGCAGCTCCGACAGGGTTGGGACTGAAGCTTTCTTT. Translation gives CASSSDRVGTEAFF. The entire variable domain, with the rest obtained from reference TRBV13 and TRBJ1-1, is as follows: AAGVIQSPRHLIKEKRETATLKCYPIPRHDTVYWYQQGPGQDPQFLISFYEKMQSDKGSIPDRFSAQQFSDYHSELNMSSLELGDSALYFCASSSDRVGTEAFFGQGTRLTVV.